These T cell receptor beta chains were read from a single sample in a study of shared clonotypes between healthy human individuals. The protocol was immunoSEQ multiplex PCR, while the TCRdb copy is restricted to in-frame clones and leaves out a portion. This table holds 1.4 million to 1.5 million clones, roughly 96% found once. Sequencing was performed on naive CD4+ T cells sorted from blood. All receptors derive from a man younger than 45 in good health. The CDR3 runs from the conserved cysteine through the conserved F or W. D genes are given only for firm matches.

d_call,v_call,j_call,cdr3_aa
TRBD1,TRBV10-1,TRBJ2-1,CASSESGTDNEQFF
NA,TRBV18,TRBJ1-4,CASSVLWVGRGNEKLFF
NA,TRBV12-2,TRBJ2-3,CASRKRFRTDTQYF
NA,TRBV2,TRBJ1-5,CASSEDSGGQPQHF
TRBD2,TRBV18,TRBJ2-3,CASSLQREWRTDTQYF
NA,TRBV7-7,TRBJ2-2,CASSSRVSNTGELFF
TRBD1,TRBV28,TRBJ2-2,CASRTGVPGELFF
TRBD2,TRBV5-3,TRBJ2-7,CARSKNGTSRVYEQYF
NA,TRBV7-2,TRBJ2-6,CASSSVGVGANVLTF
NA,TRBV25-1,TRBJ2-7,CASSEEGLSSYEQYF
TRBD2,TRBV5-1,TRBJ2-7,CASRRGLEYEQYF
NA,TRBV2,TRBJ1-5,CASSAGAGSGFNQPQHF
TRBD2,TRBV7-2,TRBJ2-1,CASSPSGFSYNEQFF
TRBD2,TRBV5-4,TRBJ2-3,CASSLGLAGSTDTQYF
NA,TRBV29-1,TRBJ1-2,CSVTDDYGYTF
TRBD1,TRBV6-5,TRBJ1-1,CASTTRTGNTEAFF
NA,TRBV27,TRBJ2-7,CASSFGGSKDEQYF
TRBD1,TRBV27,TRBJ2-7,CASRPNRGLGYEQYF
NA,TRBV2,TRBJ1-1,CASSTPAGRGGTEAFF
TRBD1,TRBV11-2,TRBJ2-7,CASRRPGQGGYEQYF
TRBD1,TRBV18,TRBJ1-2,CASSRRTGDNYGYTF
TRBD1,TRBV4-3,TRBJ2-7,CASSQGNRGRGDEQYF
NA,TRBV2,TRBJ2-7,CARVLLGREQYF